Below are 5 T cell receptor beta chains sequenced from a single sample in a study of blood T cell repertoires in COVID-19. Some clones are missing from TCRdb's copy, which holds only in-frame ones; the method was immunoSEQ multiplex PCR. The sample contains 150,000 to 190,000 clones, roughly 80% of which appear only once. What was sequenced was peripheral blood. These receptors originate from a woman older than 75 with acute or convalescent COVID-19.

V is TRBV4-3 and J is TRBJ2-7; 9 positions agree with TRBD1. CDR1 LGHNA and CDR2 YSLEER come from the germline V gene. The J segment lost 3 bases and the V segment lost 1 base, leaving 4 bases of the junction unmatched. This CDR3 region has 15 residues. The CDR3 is CASSQGQGGFYEQYF. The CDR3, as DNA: TGCGCCAGCAGCCAAGGACAGGGGGGCTTCTACGAGCAGTACTTC.

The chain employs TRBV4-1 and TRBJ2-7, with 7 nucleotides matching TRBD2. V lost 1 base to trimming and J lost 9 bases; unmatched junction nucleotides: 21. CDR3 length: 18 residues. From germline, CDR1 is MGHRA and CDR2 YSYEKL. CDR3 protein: CASSQGPTRGVESTGQYF. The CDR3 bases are TGCGCCAGCAGCCAAGGGCCCACCCGGGGGGTTGAATCTACGGGGCAGTACTTC.

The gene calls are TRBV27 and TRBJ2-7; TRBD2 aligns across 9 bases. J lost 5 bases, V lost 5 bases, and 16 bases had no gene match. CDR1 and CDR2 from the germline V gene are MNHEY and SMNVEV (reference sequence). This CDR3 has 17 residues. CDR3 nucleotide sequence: TGTGCCAGCAGTAAGGGTTTCGGTGAGGCTAGCGGGGACGAGCAGTACTTC. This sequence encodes CASSKGFGEASGDEQYF.

CDR3 amino acids: CASSRQANTIYF. The CDR3 bases are TGTGCCAGCAGCCGCCAGGCAAACACCATATATTTT. This sequence joins TRBV3-1 (or the pseudogene TRBV3-2) and TRBJ1-3; no reliable D call. Germline lookup yields CDR1 LGHDT and CDR2 YNNKEL (reference sequence). The length of the CDR3 is 12 residues. V lost 4 bases to trimming and J lost 6 bases, with 7 bases between them.

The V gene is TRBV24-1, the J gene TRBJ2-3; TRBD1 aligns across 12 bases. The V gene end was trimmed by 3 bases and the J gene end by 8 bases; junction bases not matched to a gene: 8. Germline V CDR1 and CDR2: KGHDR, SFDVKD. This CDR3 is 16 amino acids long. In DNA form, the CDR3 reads TGTGCCACCAGTGATCCGGGACAGGGGGCCATCGGTACGCAGTATTTT. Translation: CATSDPGQGAIGTQYF.